The 3 T cell receptor beta chains in this list originate from one sample, sequenced in a study of T cell responses to AZD1222 COVID-19 vaccine. Sequenced by immunoSEQ multiplex PCR; TCRdb stores in-frame clones only, minus some. The sample has approximately 120,000 clones; about 88% are singletons. The sequences come from peripheral blood, collected 28 days after the second AZD1222 dose. Source of these receptors: an adult who received the AZD1222 COVID-19 vaccine.

In its sample, this clone was seen once. The V and J genes are TRBV12-3 or TRBV12-4 and TRBJ1-5; D is possibly TRBD1 (5 bases). Between the trimmed V and J ends, which lost 4 bases and 5 bases, there was a span of 9 bases. The CDR3 contains 13 residues. The CDR3 sequence: CASSSLQDQPQHF. The CDR3 nucleotides are TGTGCCAGCAGTTCCCTACAGGATCAGCCCCAGCATTTT.

This chain connects TRBV28 to TRBJ2-5, with a weak D call TRBD2 (6 bases). In germline, CDR1 is MDHEN, CDR2 SYDVKM. The V end was cut by 6 bases, the J end by 1 base, with 12 bases between. This CDR3 is 14 amino acids long. The CDR3 region is CASSSRDFQETQYF. In nucleotides, the CDR3 is TGTGCCAGCAGCAGCCGGGACTTCCAAGAGACCCAGTACTTC.

The chain links TRBV21-1 to TRBJ2-5; the table's D call, TRBD1, was not checked against the DNA. TRBV21-1 is designated a pseudogene. This CDR3 has 17 amino acids. CDR3 amino acids: CASSKADHRGPRETQYF. CDR3 nucleotide sequence: TGTGCCAGCAGCAAAGCCGACCACAGGGGGCCAAGGGAGACCCAGTACTTC.